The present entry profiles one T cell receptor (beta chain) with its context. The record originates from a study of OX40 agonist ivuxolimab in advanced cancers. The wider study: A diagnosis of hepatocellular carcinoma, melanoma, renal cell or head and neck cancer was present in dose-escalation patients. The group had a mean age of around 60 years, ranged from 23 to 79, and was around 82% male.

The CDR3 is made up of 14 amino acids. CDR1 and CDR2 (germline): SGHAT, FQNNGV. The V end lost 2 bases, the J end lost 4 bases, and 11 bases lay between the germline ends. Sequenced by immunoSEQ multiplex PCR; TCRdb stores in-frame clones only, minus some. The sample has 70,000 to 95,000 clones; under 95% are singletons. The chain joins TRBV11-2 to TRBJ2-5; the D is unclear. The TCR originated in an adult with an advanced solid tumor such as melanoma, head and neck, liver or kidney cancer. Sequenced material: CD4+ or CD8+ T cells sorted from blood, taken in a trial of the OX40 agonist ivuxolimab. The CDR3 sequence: CASSLILGSETQYF. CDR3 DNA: TGTGCCAGCAGCTTAATTTTGGGGTCAGAGACCCAGTACTTC.